The 23 T cell receptor beta chains below all came from one sample that was sequenced in a study of shared clonotypes between healthy human individuals. The data were produced by immunoSEQ multiplex PCR, yet TCRdb's version contains in-frame clones alone and is incomplete. The sample lists roughly 700,000 clones, approximately 79% occurring once. Source material: memory CD4+ T cells sorted from blood. Sample subset: CD45RA-negative fraction. The receptors here all came from a woman in her 30s in good health.

The chain combines TRBV5-1 with TRBJ1-2; 10 nucleotides line up with TRBD1. Trimming at V came to 0 bases and at J to 9 bases, leaving 8 bases not matched to a gene. Germline CDR1 reads SGHRS; CDR2 reads YFSETQ. The CDR3 consists of 15 residues. Written as DNA, the CDR3 is TGCGCCAGCAGCTTGGAAGCGACAGGGGGCAATCGCTACACCTTC. Translation gives CASSLEATGGNRYTF.

This clone is a singleton in its sample. The rearrangement links TRBV7-9 to TRBJ2-5; D ambiguous. This CDR3 comprises 14 residues. Germline lookup yields CDR1 SEHNR and CDR2 FQNEAQ (reference sequence). V lost 2 bases, J lost 5 bases, and 12 bases lay in between. As DNA, the CDR3 is TGTGCCAGCAGCTTATGGAACTCTGGGGAGACCCAGTACTTC. Translation: CASSLWNSGETQYF.

This clone was picked up one time. The chain links TRBV13 to TRBJ2-2, with 7 nucleotides matching TRBD2. The CDR3 sequence is 16 residues long. Germline V lookup: CDR1 PRHDT, CDR2 FYEKMQ (reference sequence). Unmatched junction bases numbered 8, after V lost 7 bases and J lost 0 bases. The CDR3 is CASNSELAANTGELFF. For the CDR3, the DNA is TGTGCCAGCAACTCTGAGCTAGCGGCGAACACCGGGGAGCTGTTTTTT.

V gene TRBV27 combines with J gene TRBJ2-7; D is perhaps TRBD2 (5 bases). The CDR3 is made up of 13 amino acids. V shed 2 bases and J shed 6 bases, with 11 bases lying between them. Germline V lookup: CDR1 MNHEY, CDR2 SMNVEV (reference sequence). The CDR3 loop is CASSLQEALEQYF. The CDR3 DNA reads TGTGCCAGCAGTTTACAGGAGGCTCTCGAGCAGTACTTC.

CDR3 in amino acids: CASRQEWAGSYEQYF. The CDR3 bases are TGTGCCAGCAGGCAAGAATGGGCAGGATCCTACGAGCAGTACTTC. The chain links TRBV5-4 to TRBJ2-7; no definite D call. Germline CDR1 reads SGHNT; CDR2 reads YYREEE (reference sequence). V was cut by 5 bases and J by 1 base, with 16 bases left in between. The CDR3 runs to 15 residues.

This clone has a single count. The chain has TRBV19 and TRBJ2-3; maybe TRBD2 (6 bases). The germline V gene has CDR1 LNHDA and CDR2 SQIVND (reference sequence). Trimming took off 6 bases at V and 1 base at J, with 11 bases between the two ends. This CDR3 has 14 amino acids. This CDR3 reads CASRPGLGTDTQYF. For the CDR3, the DNA is TGTGCCAGTAGGCCGGGACTTGGCACAGATACGCAGTATTTT.

The chain has TRBV28 and TRBJ2-1; TRBD2 aligns across 10 bases. From germline, CDR1 is MDHEN and CDR2 SYDVKM. The CDR3 is made up of 16 amino acids. The trim removed 4 bases at V and 8 bases at J, leaving 11 bases unmatched. DNA of the CDR3: TGTGCCAGCAGTTCCTCAGCGGGAGGGCTACGGCATGAGCAGTTCTTC. Translation: CASSSSAGGLRHEQFF.

A few counts support this clone. The J gene is TRBJ2-2, the V gene TRBV4-1; the match to TRBD2 covers 14 bases. The CDR3 contains 17 residues. V trimming: 3 bases; J trimming: 7 bases; junction bases outside the gene matches: 7. The V gene's germline CDR1 is MGHRA and CDR2 YSYEKL. CDR3 in amino acids: CASSQGTSGSQGGELFF. The CDR3 DNA sequence: TGCGCCAGCAGCCAGGGGACTAGCGGGAGTCAAGGCGGGGAGCTGTTTTTT.

The chain employs TRBV11-1 and TRBJ2-1, with 8 bases fitting TRBD2. From germline, CDR1 is SGHAT and CDR2 FQDESV (reference sequence). J gave up 15 bases and V 2 bases, and 9 bases lay outside the gene matches. There are 13 residues in the CDR3. CDR3 loop: CASSLPGAGVWFF. The CDR3 nucleotides read TGTGCCAGCAGCTTACCTGGAGCGGGAGTTTGGTTCTTC.

The J gene is TRBJ2-7, the V gene TRBV28, with D tentatively TRBD1 (5 bases). Trimming pared 6 bases from V and 3 bases from J, leaving 18 bases between. Germline V CDR1 and CDR2: MDHEN, SYDVKM. This CDR3 comprises 15 residues. The DNA for the CDR3 is TGTGCCAGCAGAGGGCCCAAGGGGTCGGACTACGAGCAGTACTTC. Its translation: CASRGPKGSDYEQYF.

This sequence joins TRBV19 and TRBJ2-1; a weak D match, TRBD2 (6 bases). The germline V gene encodes CDR1 LNHDA and CDR2 SQIVND (reference sequence). The CDR3 has 15 residues. Trimming stripped 4 bases from V and 7 bases from J, with 17 bases between. The CDR3: CASSRPAAGRNEQFF. CDR3 nucleotide sequence: TGTGCCAGTAGTAGACCCGCCGCGGGACGAAATGAGCAGTTCTTC.

The V gene is TRBV18, the J gene TRBJ2-1, with D tentatively TRBD2 (6 bases). The CDR3 contains 14 residues. Germline assignment: CDR1 KGHSH and CDR2 LQKENI. V lost 3 bases and J 9 bases, leaving 15 bases between the germline ends. The CDR3 protein is CASSPGGKVSEQFF. For the CDR3, the DNA is TGTGCCAGCTCACCCGGAGGGAAGGTCAGTGAGCAGTTCTTC.

This clone was detected many times. V usage is TRBV6-1 and J usage is TRBJ2-7; D may correspond to TRBD1 or TRBD2 (5 bases each). Germline CDR1 is MNHNS and CDR2 is SASEGT. V lost 7 bases to trimming and J lost 9 bases, with 10 bases between them. The CDR3 has 10 amino acids. The CDR3 DNA reads as TGTGCCAGCACTGCTGGGGGGCAGTACTTC. Encoded protein: CASTAGGQYF.

This clone appeared a single time. This chain connects TRBV9 to TRBJ2-2, with a possible D match to TRBD2 (6 bases). The length of the CDR3 is 16 residues. The V gene's germline CDR1 is SGDLS and CDR2 YYNGEE. Trimming pared 0 bases from V and 4 bases from J, leaving 13 bases between. CDR3 sequence (DNA): TGTGCCAGCAGCGTAGGCCTTCTAGCGCCCACCGGGGAGCTGTTTTTT. Amino acid sequence: CASSVGLLAPTGELFF.

This clone was observed a single time. The chain recombines TRBV5-5 with TRBJ1-1; weak D call: TRBD1 (5 bases). The V gene's germline CDR1 is SGHKS and CDR2 YYEKEE (reference sequence). The CDR3 extends over 13 amino acids. V gave up 0 bases and J gave up 6 bases, with 9 bases separating them. The DNA for the CDR3 is TGTGCCAGCAGCTTGGAATGGGGCGCTGAAGCTTTCTTT. This encodes CASSLEWGAEAFF.

The V and J genes are TRBV19 and TRBJ1-2; TRBD1 might be the D (6 bases). The CDR3 is 14 residues long. The V gene's germline CDR1 is LNHDA and CDR2 SQIVND (reference sequence). Trimming cost V 3 bases and J 6 bases, with 14 bases left between them. The CDR3 sequence is CASSISRGGDGYTF. The CDR3, as DNA: TGTGCCAGTAGTATTAGCAGGGGAGGCGATGGCTACACCTTC.

V gene TRBV15 combines with J gene TRBJ2-1; D not resolved. The CDR3 loop spans 17 amino acids. Trimming cost V 1 base and J 7 bases, with 20 bases left between them. CDR1 LNHNV and CDR2 YYDKDF come from the germline V gene (reference sequence). CDR3 in amino acids: CATSRVGSSLWFNEQFF. In DNA, the CDR3 is TGTGCCACCAGCAGAGTGGGCTCCAGCCTTTGGTTTAATGAGCAGTTCTTC.

Comments on this clone: Different DNA sequences within this sample yield the same CDR3. The V and J genes are TRBV5-1 and TRBJ2-2; 11 bases map to TRBD2. The CDR3 is 16 amino acids. The germline V gene has CDR1 SGHRS and CDR2 YFSETQ. The V gene end was trimmed by 4 bases and the J gene end by 2 bases; junction bases not matched to a gene: 4. The CDR3 loop reads CASSRGTSGNTGELFF. In DNA, the CDR3 is TGCGCCAGCAGCCGAGGGACTAGCGGCAACACCGGGGAGCTGTTTTTT.

This chain uses TRBV2 with TRBJ2-7, with D perhaps TRBD1 (6 bases). Trimming pared 8 bases from V and 3 bases from J, leaving 11 bases between. Germline-derived CDR1 and CDR2 are SNHLY and FYNNEI. The CDR3 totals 12 residues. CDR3 amino acids: CASGQPNYEQYF. In DNA, the CDR3 is TGTGCCAGCGGACAGCCTAACTACGAGCAGTACTTC. The full variable domain, rest sourced from reference TRBV2 and TRBJ2-7, is EPEVTQTPSHQVTQMGQEVILRCVPISNHLYFYWYRQILGQKVEFLVSFYNNEISEKSEIFDDQFSVERPDGSNFTLKIRSTKLEDSAMYFCASGQPNYEQYFGPGTRLTVT.

The chain employs TRBV11-3 and TRBJ2-2, with a weak D call TRBD2 (5 bases). Trimming removed 1 base from V and 0 bases from J, with 6 bases in between. The germline gives CDR1 SGHNT, CDR2 YENEEA. This CDR3 region has 15 residues. CDR3 in amino acids: CASSLAGTNTGELFF. The CDR3 region has the DNA TGTGCCAGCAGCTTAGCGGGGACGAACACCGGGGAGCTGTTTTTT.

The CDR3 loop is CASSEAGGDTDTQYF. Here the CDR3 DNA reads TGCGCCAGCAGTGAAGCGGGAGGAGACACAGATACGCAGTATTTT. The chain combines TRBV10-1 with TRBJ2-3; 9 bases match TRBD2. Germline V gene sequence: CDR1 WNHNN, CDR2 SYGVQD (reference sequence). V lost 3 bases to trimming and J lost 2 bases; unmatched junction nucleotides: 3. This CDR3 region has 15 residues.

The chain combines TRBV7-9 with TRBJ1-2; maybe TRBD1 (6 bases). Germline CDR1 SEHNR, CDR2 FQNEAQ (reference sequence). V gave up 2 bases and J gave up 4 bases, with 14 bases separating them. The CDR3 sequence is 15 residues long. CDR3 amino acids: CASSLSRGTPYGYTF. CDR3 DNA: TGTGCCAGCAGCTTATCCAGGGGAACGCCCTATGGCTACACCTTC. The full variable domain, with the rest looked up from reference TRBV7-9 and TRBJ1-2, is DTGVSQNPRHKITKRGQNVTFRCDPISEHNRLYWYRQTLGQGPEFLTYFQNEAQLEKSRLLSDRFSAERPKGSFSTLEIQRTEQGDSAMYLCASSLSRGTPYGYTFGSGTRLTVV.

The V gene is TRBV20-1, the J gene TRBJ2-1; D is ambiguous. V lost 5 bases, J lost 7 bases, and 9 bases lay in between. Germline CDR1 and CDR2: DFQATT and SNEGSKA (reference sequence). The CDR3 has 11 residues. CDR3 sequence reads: CSAQRLNEQFF. The CDR3 DNA reads TGCAGTGCTCAGAGACTTAATGAGCAGTTCTTC.